One sample yielded the 24 T cell receptor beta chains listed below, sequenced in a study of metastatic and nonmetastatic thyroid tumors. Patients were all untreated before their thyroid surgery. TCRdb recomputed clones from the PCR reads via MiXCR. The table records 30,000 to 35,000 clones, 20% to 25% of them present only once. The sequencing input was tumor tissue. The receptors stem from a male donor with papillary thyroid cancer or a benign thyroid nodule (not recorded which). Some clones in this sample may be carry-over from other donors' samples.

This clone was observed at least ten times. The J gene is TRBJ2-6, the V gene TRBV20-1; no firm D call. The CDR3 has 14 amino acids. CDR1 is DFQATT and CDR2 is SNEGSKA in the germline V gene (reference sequence). V lost 1 base, J lost 4 bases, and 8 bases lay in between. The CDR3 is CSARVAVGANVLTF. CDR3 bases: TGCAGTGCTAGAGTGGCAGTCGGGGCCAACGTCCTGACTTTC.

This chain uses TRBV14 with TRBJ2-3, with D maybe TRBD2 (5 bases). Germline lookup yields CDR1 SGHDN and CDR2 FVKESK. Trimming took 1 base from V and 3 from J, leaving 14 bases between them. This CDR3 is built from 16 residues. CDR3 amino acids: CASSQGGSLLTDTQYF. DNA for the CDR3: TGTGCCAGCAGCCAAGGAGGGAGCCTACTTACAGATACGCAGTATTTT.

The chain uses TRBV7-6 and TRBJ2-1; TRBD2 is a possible D gene (6 bases). Germline CDR1 and CDR2: SGHVS and FNYEAQ. CDR3 length equals 12 residues. Trimming pared 2 bases from V and 8 bases from J, leaving 7 bases between. DNA for the CDR3: TGTGCCAGCAGCTTATGGGGGGATGAGCAGTTCTTC. Translating gives CASSLWGDEQFF.

Points on this clone: It may be a read error: a sequence one base away is much more abundant. The chain uses TRBV3-1 and TRBJ2-1; tentatively, D is TRBD2 (5 bases). CDR3 length: 16 residues. Trimming cost V 0 bases and J 4 bases, with 13 bases left between them. Looked up from germline, CDR1 is LGHDT and CDR2 is YNNKEL (reference sequence). CDR3 DNA: TGTGCCAGCAGCCAAGATCGTGCGGCGGGTTACAATGAGCAGTTCTTC. Its translation: CASSQDRAAGYNEQFF.

There are many counts of this clone. The chain is built from TRBV5-6 and TRBJ2-1, with 9 bases identical to TRBD2. Looked up from germline, CDR1 is SGHDT and CDR2 is YYEEEE. The V and J ends lost 5 bases and 6 bases, in that order; junction bases with no gene match: 9. CDR3 length: 15 residues. CDR3 nucleotide sequence: TGTGCCAGCAGGAGGCGGGAGGGCCTCGTCAATGAGCAGTTCTTC. Its protein product is CASRRREGLVNEQFF.

The chain recombines TRBV11-2 with TRBJ2-1; 8 bases are shared with TRBD2. Germline-derived CDR1 and CDR2 are SGHAT and FQNNGV. The CDR3 sequence is 16 residues long. V dropped 4 bases and J dropped 0; count of bases not matched to a gene: 5. CDR3 loop: CASSSTSGLSYNEQFF. The CDR3 DNA reads as TGTGCCAGCAGCTCCACTAGCGGACTCTCCTACAATGAGCAGTTCTTC.

This clone appeared a few times. Its ends do not fully match the called genes, so a read error is possible. The V call is TRBV7-6, the J call TRBJ2-3; weak D call: TRBD1 (7 bases). From germline, CDR1 is SGHVS and CDR2 FNYEAQ. This CDR3 region has 17 residues. The chain's CDR3 is CASSPSNGSMGTDAQYF. CDR3 bases: TGTGCCAGCAGCCCTTCTAACGGGAGTATGGGGACAGATGCGCAGTATTTT.

This clone was observed at least ten times. This chain uses TRBV20-1 with TRBJ1-1, with 8 bases fitting TRBD1. J was trimmed by 2 bases and V by 2 bases; bases with no gene match: 7. Germline-derived CDR1 and CDR2 are DFQATT and SNEGSKA (reference sequence). CDR3 length: 15 residues. CDR3 DNA: TGCAGTGCTAGACAGGGGGCTATGGTTAACACTGAAGCTTTCTTT. It is translated as CSARQGAMVNTEAFF.

This clone was detected ten times or more. The chain couples TRBV10-3 to TRBJ2-2; D is ambiguous. CDR3 length: 15 amino acids. Germline CDR1 and CDR2: ENHRY and SYGVKD. Trimming shortened V by 0 bases and J by 4 bases, and 9 bases separated the two germline ends. The DNA for the CDR3 is TGTGCCATCAGTGAGTCAACAGACCCCACCGGGGAGCTGTTTTTT. This translates into CAISESTDPTGELFF.

This clone was seen at least ten times. Other DNA sequences from this sample encode an identical CDR3 as well. J is TRBJ1-4 and V is TRBV7-8; maybe TRBD1 (5 bases). Germline CDR1 reads SGHVS; CDR2 reads FQNEAQ. CDR3 length equals 13 residues. Between the trimmed V and J ends, which lost 6 bases and 4 bases, there was a span of 9 bases. The CDR3 loop reads CASRKGINEKLFF. The CDR3 coding sequence is TGTGCCAGCAGAAAGGGGATTAATGAAAAACTGTTTTTT.

The chain links TRBV6-2 or TRBV6-3 to TRBJ1-6; TRBD1 agrees at 7 bases. This CDR3 is 14 amino acids long. Germline assignment: CDR1 MNHEY and CDR2 SVGEGT. The CDR3 nucleotides read TGTGTCACCAGCCGGACAGGCCTCAATTCACCCCTCCACTTT. It specifies CVTSRTGLNSPLHF.

This chain connects TRBV18 to TRBJ1-5; TRBD1 might be the D (5 bases). The CDR3 length is 15 residues. Trimming removed 2 bases from V and 4 bases from J, with 12 bases in between. Germline assignment: CDR1 KGHSH and CDR2 LQKENI. CDR3 region: CASSPVTEDNQPQHF. In DNA form, the CDR3 reads TGTGCCAGCTCACCAGTGACAGAAGATAATCAGCCCCAGCATTTT.

The chain combines TRBV2 with TRBJ1-2; D uncertain. Per the germline V gene, CDR1 is SNHLY and CDR2 is FYNNEI. The length of the CDR3 is 14 residues. Trimming took off 2 bases at V and 8 bases at J, with 15 bases between the two ends. CDR3 amino acids: CASSERVSSDGYTF. Here the CDR3 DNA reads TGTGCCAGCAGTGAACGGGTGTCTTCCGACGGCTACACCTTC. Combining the CDR3 with reference TRBV2 and TRBJ1-2 gives the whole variable domain EPEVTQTPSHQVTQMGQEVILRCVPISNHLYFYWYRQILGQKVEFLVSFYNNEISEKSEIFDDQFSVERPDGSNFTLKIRSTKLEDSAMYFCASSERVSSDGYTFGSGTRLTVV.

This clone is labeled as medium-sized. This sequence joins TRBV19 and TRBJ2-1, with 12 bases matching TRBD2. The germline V gene encodes CDR1 LNHDA and CDR2 SQIVND (reference sequence). The CDR3 length is 17 residues. With 1 base clipped from V and 5 bases from J, the junction kept 6 bases outside the gene matches. Written as DNA, the CDR3 is TGTGCCAGTAGTATAGTGAGACTAGCGGGAGCAAACAATGAGCAGTTCTTC. It is translated as CASSIVRLAGANNEQFF.

This clone was picked up many times. The chain employs TRBV6-1 and TRBJ1-4; D is unclear. Germline assignment: CDR1 MNHNS and CDR2 SASEGT. Trimming pared 6 bases from V and 0 bases from J, leaving 8 bases between. CDR3 length: 14 amino acids. CDR3 amino acids: CASSRHATNEKLFF. The CDR3, as DNA: TGTGCCAGCAGCAGACATGCAACTAATGAAAAACTGTTTTTT.

Concerning this clone: This may stem from a read error, because a much larger clone lies one nucleotide away. The chain carries TRBV11-1 and TRBJ2-1, with D maybe TRBD1 (6 bases). The CDR3 runs to 15 residues. Germline V gene data show CDR1 as SGHAT and CDR2 as FQDESV (reference sequence). CDR3 nucleotides: TGTGCCAGCAGCTTCGCTAGGGGACATTACAATGAGCAGCTCTTC. The encoded protein is CASSFARGHYNEQLF. The complete variable domain, with remaining parts taken from reference TRBV11-1 and TRBJ2-1, reads EAEVAQSPRYKITEKSQAVAFWCDPISGHATLYWYRQILGQGPELLVQFQDESVVDDSQLPKDRFSAERLKGVDSTLKIQPAELGDSAMYLCASSFARGHYNEQLFGPGTRLTVL.

At least ten counts were recorded for this clone. The chain recombines TRBV10-2 with TRBJ1-6, with TRBD1 matching over 8 bases. Germline values: CDR1 WSHSY, CDR2 SAAADI. The CDR3 is made up of 15 amino acids. The V segment lost 4 bases and the J segment 7 bases; nucleotides outside the gene matches: 6. The CDR3 reads CASSAQGAGNSPLHF. DNA for the CDR3: TGCGCCAGCAGTGCTCAGGGGGCTGGGAATTCACCCCTCCACTTT.

By sample fraction, this clone is medium-sized. V and J are TRBV6-1 and TRBJ2-2, with D maybe TRBD2 (5 bases). The CDR3 runs 11 residues. Per germline, CDR1 MNHNS and CDR2 SASEGT. Trimming removed 7 bases at V and 6 bases at J, with 6 bases between. CDR3 DNA sequence: TGTGCCAGCATACTAGCCGGGGAGCTGTTTTTT. Residues: CASILAGELFF.

In this sample, this clone turned up many times. V gene TRBV29-1 combines with J gene TRBJ1-1; the D gene is possibly TRBD1 (6 bases). Deletions cut 5 bases from V and 10 bases from J, with 14 bases between. The V gene's germline CDR1 is SQVTM and CDR2 ANQGSEA. The CDR3 has 11 residues. The CDR3 region is CSVFGQFGAFF. The CDR3 DNA reads as TGCAGCGTTTTCGGACAGTTTGGAGCTTTCTTT.

There are many counts of this clone. Other DNA sequences in this sample translate to the same CDR3. The rearrangement joins TRBV11-2 to TRBJ2-3; 8 bases match TRBD2. Germline CDR1 is SGHAT and CDR2 is FQNNGV. J was trimmed by 6 bases and V by 9 bases; bases with no gene match: 17. The CDR3 is made up of 16 amino acids. The CDR3 is CASSKGRVSGSDTQYF. The CDR3 bases are TGTGCCAGTAGCAAGGGTCGGGTCAGCGGGAGTGATACGCAGTATTTT.

This clone was recorded only once. The chain joins TRBV3-1 to TRBJ2-1; D is unresolved. V was clipped by 0 bases and J by 4 bases, with 16 bases between them. The CDR3 runs 17 residues. CDR1 and CDR2 from the germline V gene are LGHDT and YNNKEL (reference sequence). The CDR3 DNA follows: TGTGCCAGCAGCCAAGAATGGGTTAGGTTCTCATACAATGAGCAGTTCTTC. It is translated as CASSQEWVRFSYNEQFF.

For this clone: This likely comes from a read error, as the CDR3 has no conserved phenylalanine or tryptophan at its end. The chain recombines TRBV12-3 or TRBV12-4 with TRBJ1-2; tentatively, D is TRBD1 (5 bases). The CDR3 spans 12 residues. V gave up 3 bases and J gave up 8 bases, with 10 bases separating them. The CDR3 sequence: CASSLQGTGYTL. CDR3 bases: TGTGCCAGCAGTTTGCAGGGTACCGGCTACACCCTC.

The J gene is TRBJ1-2, the V gene TRBV5-1; D call uncertain. This CDR3 spans 16 amino acids. The germline CDR1 and CDR2 sequences are SGHRS and YFSETQ. V lost 0 bases and J 0 bases, leaving 12 bases between the germline ends. This CDR3 reads CASSLEAGRANYGYTF. The CDR3 DNA follows: TGCGCCAGCAGCTTGGAAGCCGGACGGGCTAACTATGGCTACACCTTC. Using reference TRBV5-1 and TRBJ1-2 for the parts outside the CDR3, the full variable domain is KAGVTQTPRYLIKTRGQQVTLSCSPISGHRSVSWYQQTPGQGLQFLFEYFSETQRNKGNFPGRFSGRQFSNSRSEMNVSTLELGDSALYLCASSLEAGRANYGYTFGSGTRLTVV.

This clone was counted many times. The rearrangement joins TRBV7-3 to TRBJ2-2; D ambiguous. The CDR3 consists of 13 residues. Deletions cut 5 bases from V and 0 bases from J, with 4 bases between. Germline V CDR1 and CDR2: SGHTA, FQGTGA. Written as DNA, the CDR3 is TGTGCCAGCAGCCCCGCGAACACCGGGGAGCTGTTTTTT. This codes for CASSPANTGELFF.